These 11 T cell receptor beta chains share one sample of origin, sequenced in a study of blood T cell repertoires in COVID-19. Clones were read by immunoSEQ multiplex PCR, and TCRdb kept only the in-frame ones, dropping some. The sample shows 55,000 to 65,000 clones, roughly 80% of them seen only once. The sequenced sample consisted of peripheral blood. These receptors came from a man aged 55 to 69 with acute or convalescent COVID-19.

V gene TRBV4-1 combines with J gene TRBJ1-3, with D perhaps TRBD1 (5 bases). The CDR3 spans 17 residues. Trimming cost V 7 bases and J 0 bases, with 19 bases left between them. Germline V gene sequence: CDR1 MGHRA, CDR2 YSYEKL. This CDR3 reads CASTREMGGSSGNTIYF. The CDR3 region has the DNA TGCGCCAGCACCCGGGAAATGGGGGGAAGCTCTGGAAACACCATATATTTT.

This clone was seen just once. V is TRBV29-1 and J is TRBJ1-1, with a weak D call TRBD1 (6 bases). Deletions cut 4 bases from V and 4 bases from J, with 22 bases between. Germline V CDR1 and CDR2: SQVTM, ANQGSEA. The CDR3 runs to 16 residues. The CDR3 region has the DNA TGCAGCGTTGGTAAGATACAGGGCCCTTGGGGCACTGAAGCTTTCTTT. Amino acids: CSVGKIQGPWGTEAFF.

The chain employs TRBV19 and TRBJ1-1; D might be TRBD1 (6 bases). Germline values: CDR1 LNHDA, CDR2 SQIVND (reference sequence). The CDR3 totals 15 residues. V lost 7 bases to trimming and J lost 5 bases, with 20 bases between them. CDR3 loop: CASISRGRSPTEAFF. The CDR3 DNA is TGTGCCAGTATAAGCAGGGGCCGAAGCCCAACTGAAGCTTTCTTT.

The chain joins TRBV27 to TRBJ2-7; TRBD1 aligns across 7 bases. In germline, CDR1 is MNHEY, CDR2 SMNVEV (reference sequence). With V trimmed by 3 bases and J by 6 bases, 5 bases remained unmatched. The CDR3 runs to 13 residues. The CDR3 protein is CASSFDRVGEQYF. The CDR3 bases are TGTGCCAGCAGTTTTGACAGGGTTGGCGAGCAGTACTTC.

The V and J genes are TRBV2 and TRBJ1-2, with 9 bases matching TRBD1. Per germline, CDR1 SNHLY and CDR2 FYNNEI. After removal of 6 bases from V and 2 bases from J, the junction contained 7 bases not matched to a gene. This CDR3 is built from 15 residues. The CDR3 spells CASRRDREGNYGYTF. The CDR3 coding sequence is TGTGCCAGCAGACGGGACAGGGAGGGAAACTATGGCTACACCTTC.

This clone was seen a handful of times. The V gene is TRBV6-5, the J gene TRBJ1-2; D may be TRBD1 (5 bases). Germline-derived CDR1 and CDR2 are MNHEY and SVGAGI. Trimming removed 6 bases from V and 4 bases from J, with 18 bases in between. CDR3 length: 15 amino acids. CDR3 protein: CASRNSGERVYGYTF. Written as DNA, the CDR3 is TGTGCCAGCAGGAACTCGGGGGAGAGGGTCTATGGCTACACCTTC.

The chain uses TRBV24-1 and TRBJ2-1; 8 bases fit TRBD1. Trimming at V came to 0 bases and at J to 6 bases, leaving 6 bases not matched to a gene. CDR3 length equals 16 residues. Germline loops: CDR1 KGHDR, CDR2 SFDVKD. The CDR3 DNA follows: TGTGCCACCAGTGATTTGGGGCAGGGGGCCGGCAATGAGCAGTTCTTC. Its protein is CATSDLGQGAGNEQFF.

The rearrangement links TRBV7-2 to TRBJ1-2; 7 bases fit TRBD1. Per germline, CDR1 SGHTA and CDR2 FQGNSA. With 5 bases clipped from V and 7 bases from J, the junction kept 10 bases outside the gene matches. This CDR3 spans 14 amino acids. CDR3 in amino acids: CASSARIQGFGYTF. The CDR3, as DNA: TGTGCCAGCAGCGCAAGGATACAGGGGTTTGGCTACACCTTC.

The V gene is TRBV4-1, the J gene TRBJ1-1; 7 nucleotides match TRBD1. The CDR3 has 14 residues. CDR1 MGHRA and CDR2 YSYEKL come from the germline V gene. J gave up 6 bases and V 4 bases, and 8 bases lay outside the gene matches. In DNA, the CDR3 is TGCGCCAGCAGCCCCCTTGACAGGGTCTCTGAAGCTTTCTTT. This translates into CASSPLDRVSEAFF.

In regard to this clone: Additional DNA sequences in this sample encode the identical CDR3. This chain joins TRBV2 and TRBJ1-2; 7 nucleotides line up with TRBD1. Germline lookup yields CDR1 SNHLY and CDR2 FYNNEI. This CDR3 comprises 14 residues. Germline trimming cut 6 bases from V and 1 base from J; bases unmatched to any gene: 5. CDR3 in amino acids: CASSFRQGNYGYTF. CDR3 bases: TGTGCCAGCAGCTTCCGACAGGGTAACTATGGCTACACCTTC.

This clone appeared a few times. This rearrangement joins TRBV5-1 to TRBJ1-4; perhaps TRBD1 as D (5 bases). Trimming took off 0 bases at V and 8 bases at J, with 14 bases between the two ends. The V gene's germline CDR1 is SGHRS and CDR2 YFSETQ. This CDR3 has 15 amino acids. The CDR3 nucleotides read TGCGCCAGCAGCTTGGCCGACCCTCGGGGGGAAAAACTGTTTTTT. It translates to CASSLADPRGEKLFF. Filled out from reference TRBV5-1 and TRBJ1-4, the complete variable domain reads KAGVTQTPRYLIKTRGQQVTLSCSPISGHRSVSWYQQTPGQGLQFLFEYFSETQRNKGNFPGRFSGRQFSNSRSEMNVSTLELGDSALYLCASSLADPRGEKLFFGSGTQLSVL.